Listed below are T cell receptor beta chains from one sample, sequenced in a study of blood T cell repertoires in COVID-19. Assay used: immunoSEQ multiplex PCR; TCRdb lists only in-frame clones, some missing. The sample lists about 39,000 clones; 85% to 90% were seen once. The sequenced sample consisted of peripheral blood. These receptor sequences come from a man aged 60-69 years with acute or convalescent COVID-19. Both conserved end residues are part of each CDR3. D genes are given only for firm matches. Expanded clones are given a class, and other clones once, few, many or no size at all.

TRBD1,TRBJ2-2,-,TRBV18,15,CASSRGQGSTGELFF,TGTGCCAGCTCACGAGGACAGGGGAGCACCGGGGAGCTGTTTTTT
-,TRBJ1-1,-,TRBV20-1,14,CSASKGGMNTEAFF,TGCAGTGCTAGTAAGGGGGGGATGAACACTGAAGCTTTCTTT
-,TRBJ2-2,-,TRBV12-5,12,CASGGHGGELFF,TGTGCTAGTGGTGGACACGGCGGGGAGCTGTTTTTT
TRBD2,TRBJ2-7,medium-sized,TRBV19,14,CASSIALAGYEQYF,TGTGCCAGTAGTATAGCACTAGCGGGCTACGAGCAGTACTTC
-,TRBJ2-4,-,TRBV24-1,14,CATSGTDSINIQYF,TGTGCCACCAGTGGAACCGACTCAATCAACATTCAGTACTTC
-,TRBJ2-5,-,TRBV3-1/TRBV3-2,12,CASRHYGETQYF,TGTGCCAGCAGACACTATGGCGAGACCCAGTACTTC
-,TRBJ2-2,-,TRBV11-2,14,CASSLGPLTGELFF,TGTGCCAGCAGCTTAGGGCCCCTCACCGGGGAGCTGTTTTTT
TRBD1,TRBJ1-1,-,TRBV27,13,CASSERQGTEAFF,TGTGCCAGCAGTGAACGACAGGGGACTGAAGCTTTCTTT
-,TRBJ1-2,-,TRBV28,12,CASSPGGLGYTF,TGTGCCAGCAGCCCAGGAGGGCTAGGCTACACCTTC
TRBD1,TRBJ2-2,-,TRBV19,14,CASKGAANTGELFF,TGTGCCTCTAAGGGGGCTGCGAACACCGGGGAGCTGTTTTTT
-,TRBJ1-5,-,TRBV18,13,CASSPGPGQPQHF,TGTGCCAGCTCACCGGGTCCGGGTCAGCCCCAGCATTTT
-,TRBJ1-6,-,TRBV7-2,16,CASSLEWAATNSPLHF,TGTGCCAGCAGCTTAGAATGGGCAGCTACTAATTCACCCCTCCACTTT
TRBD1,TRBJ1-1,-,TRBV19,10,CASGQGRAFF,TGTGCCAGTGGACAGGGTCGCGCTTTCTTT
-,TRBJ1-1,-,TRBV3-1/TRBV3-2,16,CASSQGGASGGRRVFF,TGTGCCAGCAGCCAAGGGGGAGCTTCGGGAGGACGGCGCGTTTTCTTT
-,TRBJ1-2,-,TRBV10-1,13,CASSKDQGYGYTF,TGCGCCAGCAGTAAGGACCAGGGGTACGGCTACACCTTC
TRBD1,TRBJ1-1,-,TRBV5-8,13,CASTGQLNTEAFF,TGTGCCAGCACGGGACAGTTGAACACTGAAGCTTTCTTT
TRBD1,TRBJ1-4,-,TRBV19,14,CASSGGQIHEKLFF,TGTGCCAGTAGTGGGGGACAGATTCACGAAAAACTGTTTTTT
TRBD1,TRBJ2-2,few,TRBV24-1,17,CATSGAPGTGDTGELFF,TGTGCCACCAGTGGTGCCCCCGGGACAGGGGACACCGGGGAGCTGTTTTTT
TRBD2,TRBJ2-3,-,TRBV7-2,16,CASSPFSGRVPDTQYF,TGTGCCAGCAGCCCTTTTAGCGGGAGGGTTCCAGATACGCAGTATTTT
-,TRBJ1-5,-,TRBV10-3,13,CATGRGGDQPQHF,TGTGCCACTGGGAGAGGGGGGGATCAGCCCCAGCATTTT